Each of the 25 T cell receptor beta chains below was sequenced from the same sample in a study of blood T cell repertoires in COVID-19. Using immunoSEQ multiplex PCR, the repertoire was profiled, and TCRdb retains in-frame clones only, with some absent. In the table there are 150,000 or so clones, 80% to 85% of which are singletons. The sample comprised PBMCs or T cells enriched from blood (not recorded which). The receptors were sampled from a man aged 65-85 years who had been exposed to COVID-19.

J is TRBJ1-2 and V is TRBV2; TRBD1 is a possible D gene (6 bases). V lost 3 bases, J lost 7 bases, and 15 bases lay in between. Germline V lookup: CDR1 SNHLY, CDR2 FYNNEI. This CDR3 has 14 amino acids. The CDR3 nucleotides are TGTGCCAGCAGTGACTACAGGGTTGTAGGTGGCTACACCTTC. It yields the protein CASSDYRVVGGYTF.

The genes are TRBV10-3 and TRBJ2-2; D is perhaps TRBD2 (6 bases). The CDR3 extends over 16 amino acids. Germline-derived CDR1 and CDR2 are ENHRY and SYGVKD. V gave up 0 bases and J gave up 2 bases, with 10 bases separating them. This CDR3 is CAISESGGLNTGELFF. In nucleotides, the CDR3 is TGTGCCATCAGTGAGTCGGGGGGACTCAACACCGGGGAGCTGTTTTTT.

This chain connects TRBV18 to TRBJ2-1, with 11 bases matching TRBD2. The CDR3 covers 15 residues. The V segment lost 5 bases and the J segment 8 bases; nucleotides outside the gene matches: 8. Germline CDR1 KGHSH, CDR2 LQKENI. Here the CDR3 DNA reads TGTGCCAGCTCAGAAAACCTAGCGGGAGGCGATGAGCAGTTCTTC. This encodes CASSENLAGGDEQFF.

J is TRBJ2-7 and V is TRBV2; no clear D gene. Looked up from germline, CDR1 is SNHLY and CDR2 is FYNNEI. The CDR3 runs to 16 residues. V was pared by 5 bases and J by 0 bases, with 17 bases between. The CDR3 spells CASSFARHASSYEQYF. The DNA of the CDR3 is TGTGCCAGCAGTTTTGCCCGCCACGCCAGCTCCTACGAGCAGTACTTC.

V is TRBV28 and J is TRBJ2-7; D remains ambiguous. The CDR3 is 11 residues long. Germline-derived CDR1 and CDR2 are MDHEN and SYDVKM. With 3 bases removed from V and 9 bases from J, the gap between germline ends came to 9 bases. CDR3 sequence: CASSFEVLQYF. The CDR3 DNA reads TGTGCCAGCAGTTTCGAGGTTCTGCAGTACTTC.

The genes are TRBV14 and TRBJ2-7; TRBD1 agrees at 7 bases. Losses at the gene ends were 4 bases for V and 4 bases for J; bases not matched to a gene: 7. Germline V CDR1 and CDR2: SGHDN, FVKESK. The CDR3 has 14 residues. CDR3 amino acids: CASSRDRVRYEQYF. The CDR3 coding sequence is TGTGCCAGCAGCCGCGACAGGGTACGGTACGAGCAGTACTTC.

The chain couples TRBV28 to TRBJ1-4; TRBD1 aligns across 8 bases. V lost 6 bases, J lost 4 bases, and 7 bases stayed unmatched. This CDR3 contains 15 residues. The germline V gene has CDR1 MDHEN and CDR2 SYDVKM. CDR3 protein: CASSLQGAVNEKLFF. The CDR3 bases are TGTGCCAGCAGCTTGCAGGGGGCGGTTAATGAAAAACTGTTTTTT.

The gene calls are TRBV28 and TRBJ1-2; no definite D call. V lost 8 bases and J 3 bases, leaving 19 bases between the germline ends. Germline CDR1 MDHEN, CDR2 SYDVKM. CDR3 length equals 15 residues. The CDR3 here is CASRFVGGTYYGYTF. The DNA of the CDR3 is TGTGCCAGCCGATTCGTCGGCGGAACTTACTATGGCTACACCTTC.

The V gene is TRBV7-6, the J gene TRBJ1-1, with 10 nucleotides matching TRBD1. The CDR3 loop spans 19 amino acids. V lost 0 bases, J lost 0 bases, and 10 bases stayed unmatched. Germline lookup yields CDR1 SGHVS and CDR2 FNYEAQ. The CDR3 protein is CASSLASGTGEGMNTEAFF. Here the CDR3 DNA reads TGTGCCAGCAGCTTAGCGAGCGGGACAGGGGAGGGGATGAACACTGAAGCTTTCTTT.

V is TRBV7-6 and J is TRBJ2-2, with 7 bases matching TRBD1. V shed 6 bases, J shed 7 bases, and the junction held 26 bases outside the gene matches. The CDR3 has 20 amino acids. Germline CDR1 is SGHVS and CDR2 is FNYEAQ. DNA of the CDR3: TGTGCCAGCAGTATATACGCCCCTGGGCAGGGGGTAAGGTTTAGCGGGGAGCTGTTTTTT. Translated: CASSIYAPGQGVRFSGELFF.

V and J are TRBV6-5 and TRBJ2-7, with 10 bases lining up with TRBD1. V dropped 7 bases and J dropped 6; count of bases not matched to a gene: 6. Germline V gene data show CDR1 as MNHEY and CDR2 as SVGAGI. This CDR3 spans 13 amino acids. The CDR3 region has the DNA TGTGCCAGCACCCGTCGGACAGGGGGCGAGCAGTACTTC. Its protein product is CASTRRTGGEQYF.

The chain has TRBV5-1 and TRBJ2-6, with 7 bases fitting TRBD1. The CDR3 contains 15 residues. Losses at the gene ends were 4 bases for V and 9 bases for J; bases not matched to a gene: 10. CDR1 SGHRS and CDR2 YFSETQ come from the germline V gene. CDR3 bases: TGCGCCAGCAGCGCACCCCCCGGGACAGTCAACGTCCTGACTTTC. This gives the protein CASSAPPGTVNVLTF.

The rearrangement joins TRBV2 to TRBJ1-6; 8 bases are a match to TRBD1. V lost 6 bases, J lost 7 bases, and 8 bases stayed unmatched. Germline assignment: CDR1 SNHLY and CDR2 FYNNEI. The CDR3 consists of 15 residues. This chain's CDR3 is CASRDQGARNSPLHF. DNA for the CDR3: TGTGCCAGCAGAGACCAGGGGGCTCGGAATTCACCCCTCCACTTT.

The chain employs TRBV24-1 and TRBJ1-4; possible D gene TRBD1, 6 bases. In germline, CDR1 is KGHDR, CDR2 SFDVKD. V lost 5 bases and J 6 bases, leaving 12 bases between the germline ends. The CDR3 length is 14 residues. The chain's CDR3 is CATSAGAGYEKLFF. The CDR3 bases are TGTGCCACCAGTGCAGGGGCGGGTTATGAAAAACTGTTTTTT.

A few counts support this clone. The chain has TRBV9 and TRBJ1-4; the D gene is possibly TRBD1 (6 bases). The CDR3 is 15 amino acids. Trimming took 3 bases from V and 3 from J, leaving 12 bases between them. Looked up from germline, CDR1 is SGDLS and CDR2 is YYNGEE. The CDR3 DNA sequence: TGTGCCAGCAGCGCGTTACAGGGATCTAATGAAAAACTGTTTTTT. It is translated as CASSALQGSNEKLFF.

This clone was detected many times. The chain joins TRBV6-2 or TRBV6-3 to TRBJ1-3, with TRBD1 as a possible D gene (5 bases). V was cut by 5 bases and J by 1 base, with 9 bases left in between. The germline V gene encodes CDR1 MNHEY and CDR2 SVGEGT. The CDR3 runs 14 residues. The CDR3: CASSPRESGNTIYF. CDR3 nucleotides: TGTGCCAGCAGTCCCAGGGAATCTGGAAACACCATATATTTT.

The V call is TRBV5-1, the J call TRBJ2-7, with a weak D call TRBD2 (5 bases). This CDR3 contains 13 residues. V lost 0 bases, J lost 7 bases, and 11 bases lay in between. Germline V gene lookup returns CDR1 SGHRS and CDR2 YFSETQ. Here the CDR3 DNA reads TGCGCCAGCAGCTTGGCCGGGGTCGCGGAGCAGTACTTC. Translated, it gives CASSLAGVAEQYF.

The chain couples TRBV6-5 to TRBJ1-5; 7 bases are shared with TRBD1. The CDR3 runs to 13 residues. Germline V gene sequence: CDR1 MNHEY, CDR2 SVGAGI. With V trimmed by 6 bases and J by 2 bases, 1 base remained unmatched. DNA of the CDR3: TGTGCCAGCAGCGACAGGGGCAATCAGCCCCAGCATTTT. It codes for CASSDRGNQPQHF.

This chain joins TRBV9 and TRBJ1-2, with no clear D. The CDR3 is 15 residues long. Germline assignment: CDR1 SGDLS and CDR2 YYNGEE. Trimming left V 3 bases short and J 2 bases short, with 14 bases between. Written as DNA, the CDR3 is TGTGCCAGCAGCGCAGGACTTCTACAGAACTATGGCTACACCTTC. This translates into CASSAGLLQNYGYTF. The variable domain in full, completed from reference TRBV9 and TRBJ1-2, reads DSGVTQTPKHLITATGQRVTLRCSPRSGDLSVYWYQQSLDQGLQFLIQYYNGEERAKGNILERFSAQQFPDLHSELNLSSLELGDSALYFCASSAGLLQNYGYTFGSGTRLTVV.

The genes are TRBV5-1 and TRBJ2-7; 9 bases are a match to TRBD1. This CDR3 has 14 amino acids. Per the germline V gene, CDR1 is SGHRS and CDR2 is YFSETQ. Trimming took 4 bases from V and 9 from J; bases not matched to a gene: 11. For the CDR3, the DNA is TGCGCCAGCAGCCCCTTGGGACTGGACAGGGGGCAGTACTTC. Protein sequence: CASSPLGLDRGQYF. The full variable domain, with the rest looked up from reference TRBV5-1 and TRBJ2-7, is KAGVTQTPRYLIKTRGQQVTLSCSPISGHRSVSWYQQTPGQGLQFLFEYFSETQRNKGNFPGRFSGRQFSNSRSEMNVSTLELGDSALYLCASSPLGLDRGQYFGPGTRLTVT.

CDR3 sequence reads: CASSLEPGGGKETQYF. DNA for the CDR3: TGTGCCAGCAGCTTAGAACCCGGGGGAGGAAAAGAGACCCAGTACTTC. V usage is TRBV7-2 and J usage is TRBJ2-5; a possible D gene is TRBD2 (6 bases). Germline V gene data show CDR1 as SGHTA and CDR2 as FQGNSA. Between the trimmed V and J ends, which lost 1 base and 3 bases, there was a span of 15 bases. This CDR3 has 16 amino acids.

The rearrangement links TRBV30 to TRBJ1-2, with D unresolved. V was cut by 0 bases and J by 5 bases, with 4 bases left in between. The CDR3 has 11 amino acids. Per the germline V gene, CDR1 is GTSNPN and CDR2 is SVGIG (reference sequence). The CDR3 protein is CAWSVRYGYTF. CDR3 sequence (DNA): TGTGCCTGGAGTGTGCGGTATGGCTACACCTTC.

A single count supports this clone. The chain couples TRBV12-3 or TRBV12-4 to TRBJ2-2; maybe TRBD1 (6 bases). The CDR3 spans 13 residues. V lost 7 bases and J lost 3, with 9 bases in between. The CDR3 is CASTQGYTGELFF. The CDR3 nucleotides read TGTGCCAGCACACAGGGCTACACCGGGGAGCTGTTTTTT.

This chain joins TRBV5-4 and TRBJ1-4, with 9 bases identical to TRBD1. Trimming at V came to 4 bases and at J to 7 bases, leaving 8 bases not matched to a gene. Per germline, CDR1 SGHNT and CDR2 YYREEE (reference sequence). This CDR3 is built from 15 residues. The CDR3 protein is CASSPTGGAFEKLFF. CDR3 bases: TGTGCCAGCAGCCCCACAGGGGGCGCTTTTGAAAAACTGTTTTTT.

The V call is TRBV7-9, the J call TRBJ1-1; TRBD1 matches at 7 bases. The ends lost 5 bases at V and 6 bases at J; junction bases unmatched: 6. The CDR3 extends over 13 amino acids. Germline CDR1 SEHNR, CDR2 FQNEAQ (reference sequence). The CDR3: CASSRGGRAEAFF. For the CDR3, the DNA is TGTGCCAGCAGCCGAGGGGGCCGGGCTGAAGCTTTCTTT.